These 28 T cell receptor beta chains were sequenced from one sample in a study of T cell responses to AZD1222 COVID-19 vaccine. Method: immunoSEQ multiplex PCR; TCRdb's copy keeps in-frame clones and lacks some. The sample shows around 80,000 clones, about four fifths of them seen only once. Sample: peripheral blood, taken 28 days after the second AZD1222 dose. The receptors were gathered from an adult who received the AZD1222 COVID-19 vaccine.

The chain has TRBV28 and TRBJ1-2; unclear D gene. The ends were cut back, 11 bases at V and 8 bases at J, with 21 bases in the middle. Germline assignment: CDR1 MDHEN and CDR2 SYDVKM. The CDR3 has 13 residues. This CDR3 is CASYGVRGYGYTF. The CDR3 DNA is TGTGCCTCCTACGGCGTACGAGGGTACGGCTACACCTTC.

The chain recombines TRBV6-2 or TRBV6-3 with TRBJ2-1; possibly TRBD1 for D (6 bases). The CDR3 loop spans 15 amino acids. CDR1 MNHEY and CDR2 SVGEGT come from the germline V gene. V was shortened by 2 bases and J by 7 bases, with 15 bases between the two germline ends. The CDR3 spells CASSYRGGKGNEQFF. For the CDR3, the DNA is TGTGCCAGCAGTTACAGAGGGGGTAAAGGGAATGAGCAGTTCTTC.

This chain joins TRBV15 and TRBJ2-3; D gene ambiguous. Trimming stripped 2 bases from V and 4 bases from J, with 7 bases between. Germline V CDR1 and CDR2: LNHNV, YYDKDF (reference sequence). The CDR3 loop spans 13 amino acids. The CDR3 here is CATSRYGADTQYF. DNA for the CDR3: TGTGCCACCAGCAGATATGGGGCAGATACGCAGTATTTT.

The CDR3 region has the DNA TGTGCCAGCAGCGTAGACCGGCTTATGACCTACAATGAGCAGTTCTTC. It yields the protein CASSVDRLMTYNEQFF. The genes are TRBV9 and TRBJ2-1, with D unresolved. CDR3 size: 16 residues. Germline V gene lookup returns CDR1 SGDLS and CDR2 YYNGEE. Deletions cut 0 bases from V and 2 bases from J, with 12 bases between.

The V and J genes are TRBV4-3 and TRBJ1-2; 7 bases align to TRBD1. The CDR3 has 15 amino acids. The ends lost 1 base at V and 8 bases at J; junction bases unmatched: 10. CDR1 is LGHNA, CDR2 YSLEER, per germline. CDR3 sequence (DNA): TGCGCCAGCAGCCAAGGACAGGGAACTTCTTTAGGCTACACCTTC. Protein: CASSQGQGTSLGYTF.

The J gene is TRBJ1-2, the V gene TRBV7-6; 7 nucleotides line up with TRBD1. V was pared by 2 bases and J by 2 bases, with 14 bases of the junction left unmatched. Germline V lookup: CDR1 SGHVS, CDR2 FNYEAQ. The CDR3 is 18 amino acids. CDR3 coding DNA: TGTGCCAGCAGCTTAAAGGGGGCATGGGGGGAACGCAACTATGGCTACACCTTC. Protein: CASSLKGAWGERNYGYTF.

The chain carries TRBV12-3 or TRBV12-4 and TRBJ1-4; the D is unclear. The CDR3 consists of 13 residues. The germline V and J ends were trimmed by 2 bases and 2 bases, with 3 bases remaining between them. CDR3 coding DNA: TGTGCCAGCAGTTTACGTACTAATGAAAAACTGTTTTTT. The encoded protein is CASSLRTNEKLFF.

Only a few counts were recorded for this clone. The chain has TRBV7-9 and TRBJ2-7, with D perhaps given as TRBD1 or TRBD2 (5 bases each). Trimming removed 4 bases from V and 7 bases from J, with 14 bases in between. The CDR3 is 13 amino acids. Germline V CDR1 and CDR2: SEHNR, FQNEAQ (reference sequence). The CDR3 loop is CASSSPGTREQYF. Here the CDR3 DNA reads TGTGCCAGCAGCTCACCCGGGACGAGGGAGCAGTACTTC.

The rearrangement links TRBV3-1 (or the pseudogene TRBV3-2) to TRBJ1-6; a weak D match, TRBD1 (5 bases). In germline, CDR1 is LGHDT, CDR2 YNNKEL (reference sequence). The CDR3 contains 14 residues. Deletions cut 1 base from V and 7 bases from J, with 8 bases between. This CDR3 is CASSQGQKNSPLHF. CDR3 nucleotides: TGTGCCAGCAGCCAAGGACAGAAGAATTCACCCCTCCACTTT.

The chain carries TRBV19 and TRBJ2-2, with a weak D call TRBD1 (6 bases). The CDR3 runs 15 residues. Germline values: CDR1 LNHDA, CDR2 SQIVND (reference sequence). The germline V and J ends were trimmed by 4 bases and 2 bases, with 11 bases remaining between them. The CDR3: CASSTWTVNTGELFF. DNA for the CDR3: TGTGCCAGTAGTACTTGGACAGTCAACACCGGGGAGCTGTTTTTT.

For the CDR3, the DNA is TGCGCCAGCAGCTTGGACCGGGCCGATTCGGGCTATGGCTACACCTTC. This sequence encodes CASSLDRADSGYGYTF. The J gene is TRBJ1-2, the V gene TRBV5-1; unclear D gene. V lost 0 bases, J lost 4 bases, and 16 bases lay in between. Germline V gene lookup returns CDR1 SGHRS and CDR2 YFSETQ. The CDR3 loop spans 16 amino acids. Drawing the rest from reference TRBV5-1 and TRBJ1-2, the complete variable domain is KAGVTQTPRYLIKTRGQQVTLSCSPISGHRSVSWYQQTPGQGLQFLFEYFSETQRNKGNFPGRFSGRQFSNSRSEMNVSTLELGDSALYLCASSLDRADSGYGYTFGSGTRLTVV.

The table lists this clone with many counts. The V gene is TRBV4-3, the J gene TRBJ2-2, with TRBD2 identical over 11 bases. Germline V gene data show CDR1 as LGHNA and CDR2 as YSLEER. CDR3 length: 17 residues. Unmatched junction bases numbered 8, after V lost 2 bases and J lost 6 bases. The CDR3 reads CASSQRTSGSFPGELFF. DNA for the CDR3: TGCGCCAGCAGCCAACGTACTAGCGGGAGTTTCCCCGGGGAGCTGTTTTTT.

As concerns this clone: The same CDR3 is also encoded by other DNA sequences in this sample. The rearrangement links TRBV3-1 (or the pseudogene TRBV3-2) to TRBJ1-1, with 9 bases identical to TRBD1. CDR1 and CDR2 (germline): LGHDT, YNNKEL (reference sequence). Losses at the gene ends were 3 bases for V and 5 bases for J; bases not matched to a gene: 4. The CDR3 is made up of 14 amino acids. The CDR3 protein is CASSHLDRGTEAFF. CDR3 DNA sequence: TGTGCCAGCAGCCACCTGGACAGGGGAACTGAAGCTTTCTTT.

This rearrangement joins TRBV28 to TRBJ2-2, with 11 nucleotides matching TRBD1. CDR3 size: 16 residues. V shed 6 bases and J 7 bases; nucleotides not matched to a gene: 10. Germline CDR1 MDHEN, CDR2 SYDVKM. The CDR3 coding sequence is TGTGCCAGCAGATCCGGGGACAGGGGGACAAGCGGGGAGCTGTTTTTT. Translating it yields CASRSGDRGTSGELFF.

This chain uses TRBV10-3 with TRBJ1-1, with D uncertain. Trimming removed 2 bases from V and 1 base from J, with 8 bases in between. CDR3 length equals 14 residues. Germline CDR1 reads ENHRY; CDR2 reads SYGVKD. CDR3 loop: CAISEPGRNTEAFF. Here the CDR3 DNA reads TGTGCCATCAGTGAGCCCGGGAGGAACACTGAAGCTTTCTTT.

CDR3 bases: TGTGCCAGCAGCTATAGACTAGCGGGACGCACAGATACGCAGTATTTT. Translated: CASSYRLAGRTDTQYF. The chain recombines TRBV5-4 with TRBJ2-3; 11 bases match TRBD2. Trimming cost V 3 bases and J 1 base; bases outside gene matches: 4. Germline-derived CDR1 and CDR2 are SGHNT and YYREEE (reference sequence). CDR3 length equals 16 residues.

This clone was observed a few times. This chain links TRBV13 with TRBJ2-2, with D unclear. The CDR3 spans 14 residues. With 5 bases removed from V and 1 base from J, the gap between germline ends came to 8 bases. The germline V gene encodes CDR1 PRHDT and CDR2 FYEKMQ (reference sequence). The CDR3 nucleotides are TGTGCCAGCAGCCCGACCGGGAACACCGGGGAGCTGTTTTTT. It codes for CASSPTGNTGELFF.

The rearrangement uses TRBV5-1 and TRBJ2-1; tentative D call: TRBD1 (6 bases). V was pared by 4 bases and J by 6 bases, with 14 bases between. The CDR3 extends over 14 amino acids. The germline gives CDR1 SGHRS, CDR2 YFSETQ. The CDR3 nucleotides read TGCGCCAGCAGCGTGGACAGTACGATCAATGAGCAGTTCTTC. This translates into CASSVDSTINEQFF.

The genes are TRBV7-2 and TRBJ2-3; D ambiguous. The germline V and J ends were trimmed by 1 base and 2 bases, with 10 bases remaining between them. This CDR3 region has 15 residues. Germline loops: CDR1 SGHTA, CDR2 FQGNSA. The CDR3 DNA follows: TGTGCCAGCAGCTTAGTGGTAGGGAACACAGATACGCAGTATTTT. Its translation is CASSLVVGNTDTQYF.

The J gene is TRBJ2-5, the V gene TRBV27, with D uncertain. Trimming took off 5 bases at V and 4 bases at J, with 26 bases between the two ends. The CDR3 consists of 18 residues. Per the germline V gene, CDR1 is MNHEY and CDR2 is SMNVEV (reference sequence). The DNA of the CDR3 is TGTGCCAGCAGTCCTGCCCCCATAGGTAGGGTGACGAGAGAGACCCAGTACTTC. This translates into CASSPAPIGRVTRETQYF.

The chain uses TRBV9 and TRBJ1-1; D remains unclear. V lost 3 bases and J lost 4, with 10 bases in between. This CDR3 is 13 amino acids long. CDR1 is SGDLS, CDR2 YYNGEE, per germline. The CDR3 loop reads CASSDIPATEAFF. The CDR3 coding sequence is TGTGCCAGCAGCGACATCCCGGCCACTGAAGCTTTCTTT. The entire variable domain, with the rest obtained from reference TRBV9 and TRBJ1-1, is as follows: DSGVTQTPKHLITATGQRVTLRCSPRSGDLSVYWYQQSLDQGLQFLIQYYNGEERAKGNILERFSAQQFPDLHSELNLSSLELGDSALYFCASSDIPATEAFFGQGTRLTVV.

This clone was picked up one time. The chain is built from TRBV20-1 and TRBJ2-1; weak D call: TRBD2 (5 bases). Germline assignment: CDR1 DFQATT and CDR2 SNEGSKA (reference sequence). Trimming pared 6 bases from V and 12 bases from J, leaving 15 bases between. There are 11 residues in the CDR3. Here the CDR3 reads CSAPGVTGQFF. Here the CDR3 DNA reads TGCAGTGCGCCCGGGGTAACGGGGCAGTTCTTC.

The rearrangement uses TRBV7-9 and TRBJ2-3; D gene uncertain. The CDR3 is 12 amino acids. The germline V gene encodes CDR1 SEHNR and CDR2 FQNEAQ (reference sequence). The ends were cut back, 7 bases at V and 2 bases at J, with 7 bases in the middle. The CDR3 region is CASTSPTDTQYF. CDR3 coding DNA: TGTGCCAGCACCTCTCCCACAGATACGCAGTATTTT.

The V call is TRBV7-2, the J call TRBJ2-3; 7 bases agree with TRBD1. J gave up 0 bases and V 5 bases, and 5 bases lay outside the gene matches. This CDR3 region has 15 residues. Germline CDR1 is SGHTA and CDR2 is FQGNSA. The chain's CDR3 is CASSATGISTDTQYF. The CDR3 DNA follows: TGTGCCAGCAGCGCGACAGGGATAAGCACAGATACGCAGTATTTT.

The chain joins TRBV28 to TRBJ2-3; D possibly uses TRBD1 or TRBD2 (6 bases each). Per the germline V gene, CDR1 is MDHEN and CDR2 is SYDVKM. This CDR3 spans 14 amino acids. The ends were cut back, 7 bases at V and 2 bases at J, with 13 bases in the middle. The CDR3 sequence: CASISSGATDTQYF. CDR3 coding DNA: TGTGCCAGCATTAGTTCGGGGGCCACAGATACGCAGTATTTT.

J is TRBJ1-5 and V is TRBV5-8, with 8 bases fitting TRBD1. The CDR3 is made up of 14 amino acids. CDR1 and CDR2 (germline): SGHTS, YDEGEE. After removal of 4 bases from V and 7 bases from J, the junction contained 7 bases not matched to a gene. CDR3 sequence reads: CASSPRTGNQPQHF. The CDR3 bases are TGTGCCAGCAGCCCCAGGACAGGGAACCAGCCCCAGCATTTT.

The chain uses TRBV5-6 and TRBJ2-1; 9 nucleotides match TRBD1. Trimming took 3 bases from V and 4 from J; bases not matched to a gene: 5. Germline CDR1 reads SGHDT; CDR2 reads YYEEEE. This CDR3 is 15 amino acids long. CDR3 nucleotide sequence: TGTGCCAGCAGCTCCAGGACAGGGGAATACAATGAGCAGTTCTTC. Amino acids: CASSSRTGEYNEQFF.

This clone was seen once. This chain uses TRBV7-2 with TRBJ1-4; 7 positions match TRBD1. The trim removed 1 base at V and 5 bases at J, leaving 7 bases unmatched. The CDR3 is 16 amino acids. Germline V lookup: CDR1 SGHTA, CDR2 FQGNSA. This chain's CDR3 is CASSLGQGGMNEKLFF. The CDR3 DNA reads TGTGCCAGCAGCTTAGGACAGGGAGGGATGAATGAAAAACTGTTTTTT.